Here is one T cell receptor (beta chain) with its context. The antigen remains undetermined. The data were taken from a study of OX40 agonist ivuxolimab in advanced cancers. Overall study: Three individuals attained partial responses, comprising one hepatocellular carcinoma case and two cutaneous melanoma cases.

This table comes from immunoSEQ multiplex PCR, and its TCRdb copy is limited to in-frame clones, with some not included. The sample lists approximately 50,000 clones; 88% were seen once. Study-level points and caveats: At 0.1 to 3.0 mg/kg, CD4+ and CD8+ blood T cells expanded clonally by week 6. The average count of expanded clones was higher among CD8+ T cells than among CD4+.

V lost 5 bases and J 1 base, leaving 8 bases between the germline ends. The germline gives CDR1 MNHNY, CDR2 SVGAGI (reference sequence). The CDR3 has 13 amino acids. Sequencing used CD4+ or CD8+ T cells sorted from blood, obtained in a trial of the OX40 agonist ivuxolimab. The sequence was obtained from an adult with an advanced solid tumor such as melanoma, head and neck, liver or kidney cancer. The rearrangement joins TRBV6-6 to TRBJ1-1, with D unclear. CDR3 nucleotide sequence: TGTGCCAGCAGTCCGGACGGGAACACTGAAGCTTTCTTT. Translating it yields CASSPDGNTEAFF.